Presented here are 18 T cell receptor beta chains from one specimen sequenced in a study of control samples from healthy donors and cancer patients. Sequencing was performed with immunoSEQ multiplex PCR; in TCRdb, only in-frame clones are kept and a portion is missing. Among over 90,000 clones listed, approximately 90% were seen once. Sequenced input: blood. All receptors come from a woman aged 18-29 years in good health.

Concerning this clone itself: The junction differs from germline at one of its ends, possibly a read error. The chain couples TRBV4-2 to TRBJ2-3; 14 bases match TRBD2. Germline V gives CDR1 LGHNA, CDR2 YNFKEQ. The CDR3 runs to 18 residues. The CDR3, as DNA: TGTGCCAGCAGTCAAGAAGGGACTAGCGGGGGACCCTCGGATACGCAGTATTTT. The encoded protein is CASSQEGTSGGPSDTQYF.

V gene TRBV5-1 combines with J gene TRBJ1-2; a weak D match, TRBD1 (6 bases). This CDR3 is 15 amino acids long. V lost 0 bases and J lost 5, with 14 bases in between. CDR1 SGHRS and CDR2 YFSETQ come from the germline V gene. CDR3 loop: CASSLEFVGQYGYTF. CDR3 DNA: TGCGCCAGCAGCTTGGAGTTTGTAGGACAGTATGGCTACACCTTC. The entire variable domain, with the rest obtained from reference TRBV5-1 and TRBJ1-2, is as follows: KAGVTQTPRYLIKTRGQQVTLSCSPISGHRSVSWYQQTPGQGLQFLFEYFSETQRNKGNFPGRFSGRQFSNSRSEMNVSTLELGDSALYLCASSLEFVGQYGYTFGSGTRLTVV.

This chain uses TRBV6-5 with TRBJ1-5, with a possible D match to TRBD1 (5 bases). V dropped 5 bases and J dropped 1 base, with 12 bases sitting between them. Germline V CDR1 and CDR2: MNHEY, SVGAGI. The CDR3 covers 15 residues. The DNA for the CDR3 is TGTGCCAGCAGTACCGCCGGGGGAAGCAATCAGCCCCAGCATTTT. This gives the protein CASSTAGGSNQPQHF.

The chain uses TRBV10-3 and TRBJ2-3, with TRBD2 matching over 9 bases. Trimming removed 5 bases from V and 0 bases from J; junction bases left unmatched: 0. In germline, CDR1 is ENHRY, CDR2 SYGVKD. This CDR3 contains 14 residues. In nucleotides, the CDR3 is TGTGCCATCAGTCTAGCGGGGAGCACAGATACGCAGTATTTT. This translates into CAISLAGSTDTQYF.

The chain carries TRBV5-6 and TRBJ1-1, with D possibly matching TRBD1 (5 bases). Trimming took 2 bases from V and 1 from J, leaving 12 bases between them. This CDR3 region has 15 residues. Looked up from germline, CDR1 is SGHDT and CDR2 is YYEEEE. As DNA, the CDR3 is TGTGCCAGCAGCTTCTTGGCAGGGCAGAACACTGAAGCTTTCTTT. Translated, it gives CASSFLAGQNTEAFF.

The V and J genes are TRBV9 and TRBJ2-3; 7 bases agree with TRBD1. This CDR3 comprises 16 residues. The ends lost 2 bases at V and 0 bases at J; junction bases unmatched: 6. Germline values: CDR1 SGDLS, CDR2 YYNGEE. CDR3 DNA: TGTGCCAGCAGCGTGGACAGGCCGACTAGCACAGATACGCAGTATTTT. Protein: CASSVDRPTSTDTQYF.

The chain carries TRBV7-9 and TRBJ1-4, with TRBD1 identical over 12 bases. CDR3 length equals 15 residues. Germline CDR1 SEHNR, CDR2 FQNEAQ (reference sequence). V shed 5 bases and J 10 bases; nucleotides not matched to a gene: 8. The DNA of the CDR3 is TGTGCCAGCAGCGCAACCGGGACAGGGGGCGCAAAACTGTTTTTT. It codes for CASSATGTGGAKLFF.

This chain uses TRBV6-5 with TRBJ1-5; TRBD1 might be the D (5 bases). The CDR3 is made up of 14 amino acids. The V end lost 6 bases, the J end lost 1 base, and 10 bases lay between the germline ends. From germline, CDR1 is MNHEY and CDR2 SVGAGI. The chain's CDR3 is CASRPGPSNQPQHF. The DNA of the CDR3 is TGTGCCAGCAGGCCGGGGCCAAGCAATCAGCCCCAGCATTTT.

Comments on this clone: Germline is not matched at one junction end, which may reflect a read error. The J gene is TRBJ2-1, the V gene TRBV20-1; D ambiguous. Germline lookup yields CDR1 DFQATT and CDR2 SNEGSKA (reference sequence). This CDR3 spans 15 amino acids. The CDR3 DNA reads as TGCAGTGCTAGTAAGGCTCCGAGCTCCTGCAATGAGCAGTTCTTC. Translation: CSASKAPSSCNEQFF.

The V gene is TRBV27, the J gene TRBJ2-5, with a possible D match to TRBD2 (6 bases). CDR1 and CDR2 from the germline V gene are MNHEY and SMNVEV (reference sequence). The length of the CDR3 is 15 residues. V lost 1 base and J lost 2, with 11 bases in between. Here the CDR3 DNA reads TGTGCCAGCAGTTTATTGGGGGGTCGGCAAGAGACCCAGTACTTC. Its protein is CASSLLGGRQETQYF.

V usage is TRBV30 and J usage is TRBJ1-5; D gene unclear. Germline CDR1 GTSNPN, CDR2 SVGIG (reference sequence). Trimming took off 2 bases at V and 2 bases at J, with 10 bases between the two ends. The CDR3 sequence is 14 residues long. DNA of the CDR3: TGTGCCTGGAGTAGTGTGCAGGGCAATCAGCCCCAGCATTTT. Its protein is CAWSSVQGNQPQHF.

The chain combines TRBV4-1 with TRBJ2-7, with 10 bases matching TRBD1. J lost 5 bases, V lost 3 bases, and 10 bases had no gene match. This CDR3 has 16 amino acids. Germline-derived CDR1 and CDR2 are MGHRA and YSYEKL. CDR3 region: CASSHNAGTGVHEQYF. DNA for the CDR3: TGCGCCAGCAGCCACAATGCCGGGACAGGGGTCCACGAGCAGTACTTC.

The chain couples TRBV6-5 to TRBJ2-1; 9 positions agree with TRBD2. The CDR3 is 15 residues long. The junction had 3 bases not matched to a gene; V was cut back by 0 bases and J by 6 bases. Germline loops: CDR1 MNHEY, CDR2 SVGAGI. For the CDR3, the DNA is TGTGCCAGCAGTTACTCGGCGGGAGGGGTCAATGAGCAGTTCTTC. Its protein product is CASSYSAGGVNEQFF.

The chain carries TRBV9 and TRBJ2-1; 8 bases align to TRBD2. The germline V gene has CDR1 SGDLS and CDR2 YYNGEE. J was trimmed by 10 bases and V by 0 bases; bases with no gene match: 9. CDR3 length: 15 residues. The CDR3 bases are TGTGCCAGCAGCGTAGTGTCGGGAGGGCCGCGGGAGCAGTTCTTC. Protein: CASSVVSGGPREQFF.

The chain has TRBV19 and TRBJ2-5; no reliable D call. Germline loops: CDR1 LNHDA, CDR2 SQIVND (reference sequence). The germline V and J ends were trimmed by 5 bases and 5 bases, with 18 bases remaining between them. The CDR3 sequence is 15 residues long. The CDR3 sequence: CASSASGRSEETQYF. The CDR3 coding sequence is TGTGCCAGTAGTGCCTCGGGCAGGAGCGAGGAGACCCAGTACTTC.

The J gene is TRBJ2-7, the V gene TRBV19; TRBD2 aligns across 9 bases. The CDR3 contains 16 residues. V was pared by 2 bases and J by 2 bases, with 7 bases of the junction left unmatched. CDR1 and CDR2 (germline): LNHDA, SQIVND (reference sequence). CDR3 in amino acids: CASSIISSGNTYEQYF. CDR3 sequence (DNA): TGTGCCAGTAGTATAATTTCTAGCGGGAACACCTACGAGCAGTACTTC.

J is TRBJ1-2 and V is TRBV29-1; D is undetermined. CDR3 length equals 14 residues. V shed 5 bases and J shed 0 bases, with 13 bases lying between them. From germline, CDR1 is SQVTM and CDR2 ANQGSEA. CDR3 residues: CSVSNSLSNYGYTF. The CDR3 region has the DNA TGCAGCGTTTCTAATAGCCTGTCTAACTATGGCTACACCTTC.

The CDR3 nucleotides are TGTGCCAGCAGCTCTGACAGGCCTGAGCAGTTCTTC. It yields the protein CASSSDRPEQFF. The rearrangement uses TRBV13 and TRBJ2-1; D is perhaps TRBD1 (6 bases). The CDR3 consists of 12 residues. Germline CDR1 and CDR2: PRHDT and FYEKMQ (reference sequence). The V end lost 4 bases, the J end lost 9 bases, and 10 bases lay between the germline ends.